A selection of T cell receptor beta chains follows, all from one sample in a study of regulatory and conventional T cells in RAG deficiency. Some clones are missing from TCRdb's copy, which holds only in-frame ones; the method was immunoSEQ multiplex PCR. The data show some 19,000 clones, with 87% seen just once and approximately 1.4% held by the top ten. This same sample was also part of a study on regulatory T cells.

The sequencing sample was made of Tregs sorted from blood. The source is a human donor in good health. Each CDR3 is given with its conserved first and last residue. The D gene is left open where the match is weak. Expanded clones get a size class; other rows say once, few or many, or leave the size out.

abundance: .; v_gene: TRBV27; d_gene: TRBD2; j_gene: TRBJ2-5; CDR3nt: TGTGCCAGCAGACTATGGGGACTAGCGGGAGGAGGATCTTCACAAGAGACCCAGTACTTC; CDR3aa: CASRLWGLAGGGSSQETQYF
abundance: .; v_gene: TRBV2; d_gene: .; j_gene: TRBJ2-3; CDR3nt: TGTGCCAGCAGTCGGGACGGAGACACAGATACGCAGTATTTT; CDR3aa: CASSRDGDTDTQYF
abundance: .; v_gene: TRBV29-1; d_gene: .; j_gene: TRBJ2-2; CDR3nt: TGCAGCGTCACAGAGGGAGGCACCGGGGAGCTGTTTTTT; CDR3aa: CSVTEGGTGELFF
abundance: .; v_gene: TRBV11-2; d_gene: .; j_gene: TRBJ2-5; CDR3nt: TGTGCCAGCAGCTTCCGACGGCAAGAGACCCAGTACTTC; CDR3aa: CASSFRRQETQYF
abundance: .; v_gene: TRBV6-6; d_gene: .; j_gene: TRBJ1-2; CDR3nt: TGTGCCAGCAGTTACAGTAGGGAGGCTGGCTACACCTTC; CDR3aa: CASSYSREAGYTF
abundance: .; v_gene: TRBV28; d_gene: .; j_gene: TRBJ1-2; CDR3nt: TGTGCCAGCAGTTTAGAACATACAGGGTTCTTTCCGTTTAACTATGGCTACACCTTC; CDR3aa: CASSLEHTGFFPFNYGYTF
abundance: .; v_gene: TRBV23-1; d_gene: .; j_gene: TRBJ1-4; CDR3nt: TGCGCCAGCAGTCGCCAAAGGACAGAGACGAGGGAAAAACTGTTTTTT; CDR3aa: CASSRQRTETREKLFF
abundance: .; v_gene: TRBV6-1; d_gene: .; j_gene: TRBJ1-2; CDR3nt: TGTGCCAGCACCCCGAAGGGGCTGTATGGCTACACCTTC; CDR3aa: CASTPKGLYGYTF
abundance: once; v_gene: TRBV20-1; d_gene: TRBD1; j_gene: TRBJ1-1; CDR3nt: TGCAGTGCGAGACAGGGTGCTGAAGCTTTCTTT; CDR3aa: CSARQGAEAFF
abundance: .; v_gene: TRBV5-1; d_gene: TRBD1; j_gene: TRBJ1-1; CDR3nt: TGCGCCAGCAGCTTGGCCCAGGGGGCCCTTTACGCTGAAGCTTTCTTT; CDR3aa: CASSLAQGALYAEAFF
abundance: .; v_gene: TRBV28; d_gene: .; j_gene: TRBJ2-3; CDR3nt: TGTGCCAGCAGTGCCTTGGGTAGGCCCCGCGCAGATACGCAGTATTTT; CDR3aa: CASSALGRPRADTQYF
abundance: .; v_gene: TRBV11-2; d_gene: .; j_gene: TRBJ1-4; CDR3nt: TGTGCCAGCAGCGTGTCAGGGTCCACTAATGAAAAACTGTTTTTT; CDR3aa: CASSVSGSTNEKLFF
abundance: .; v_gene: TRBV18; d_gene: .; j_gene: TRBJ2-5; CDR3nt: TGTGCCAGCTCACCATACGGGGACATAACCCAAGAGACCCAGTACTTC; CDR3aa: CASSPYGDITQETQYF
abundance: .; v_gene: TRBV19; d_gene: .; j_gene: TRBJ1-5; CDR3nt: TGTGCCAGTAGTATAACTACCGCCGCAGGGGTCAGGGGCAATCAGCCCCAGCATTTT; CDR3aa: CASSITTAAGVRGNQPQHF
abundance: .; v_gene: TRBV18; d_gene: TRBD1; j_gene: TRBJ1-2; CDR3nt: TGTGCCAGCTCACCACTAACTACAGGGGCCCTCGGGTACTCCACCTTC; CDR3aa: CASSPLTTGALGYSTF
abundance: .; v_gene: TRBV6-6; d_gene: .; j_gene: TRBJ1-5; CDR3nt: TGTGCCAGCAGTTGGGGCCAGTATAGCAATCAGCCCCAGCATTTT; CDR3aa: CASSWGQYSNQPQHF
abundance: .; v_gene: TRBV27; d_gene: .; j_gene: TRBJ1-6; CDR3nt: TGTGCCAGCAGTGCCGGGACCCACGGGCCCTCACCCCTCCACTTT; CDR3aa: CASSAGTHGPSPLHF
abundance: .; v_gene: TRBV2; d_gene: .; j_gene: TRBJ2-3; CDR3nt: TGTGCCAGCAGACCCACAGTAAGCACAGATACGCAGTATTTT; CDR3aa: CASRPTVSTDTQYF
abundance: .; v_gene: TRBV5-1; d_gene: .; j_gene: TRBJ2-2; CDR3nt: TGCGCCAGCAGACTTTACACCGGGGAGCTGTTTTTT; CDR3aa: CASRLYTGELFF
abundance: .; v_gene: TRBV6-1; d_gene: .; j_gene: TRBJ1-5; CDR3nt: TGTGCCAGCAGTGGGGGCGCTCAGGGTCTCAATCAGCCCCAGCATTTT; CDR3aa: CASSGGAQGLNQPQHF
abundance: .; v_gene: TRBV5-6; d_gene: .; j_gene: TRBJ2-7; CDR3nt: TGTGCCAGCAGCTTTTCAGGGTCCTACGAGCAGTACTTC; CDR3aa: CASSFSGSYEQYF
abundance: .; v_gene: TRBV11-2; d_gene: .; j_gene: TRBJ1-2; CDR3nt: TGTGCCAGCAGCCGGACAGCTAACTATGGCTACACCTTC; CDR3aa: CASSRTANYGYTF
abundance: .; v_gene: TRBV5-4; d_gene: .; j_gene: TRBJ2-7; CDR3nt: TGTGCCAGCAGCTTGGCAGCAGGCGAGCAGTACTTC; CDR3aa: CASSLAAGEQYF
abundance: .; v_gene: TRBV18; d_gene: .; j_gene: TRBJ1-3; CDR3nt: TGTGCCAGCTCACCTTTCCAGGGAAATACTGGAAACACCATATATTTT; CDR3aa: CASSPFQGNTGNTIYF
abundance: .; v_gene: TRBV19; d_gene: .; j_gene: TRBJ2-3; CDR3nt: TGTGCCAGTAGTATGGTCGCCCTCACAGGAACGCAGTATTTT; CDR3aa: CASSMVALTGTQYF
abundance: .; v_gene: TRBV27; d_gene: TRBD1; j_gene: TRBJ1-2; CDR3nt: TGTGCCAGCAGTTTATTTGGGACAGGGGGCGCAGTAAACTATTACGGCTACACCTTC; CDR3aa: CASSLFGTGGAVNYYGYTF
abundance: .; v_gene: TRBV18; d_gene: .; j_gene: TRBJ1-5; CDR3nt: TGTGCCAGCTCATTGACAGGAAAGAGCAATCAGCCCCAGCATTTT; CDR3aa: CASSLTGKSNQPQHF
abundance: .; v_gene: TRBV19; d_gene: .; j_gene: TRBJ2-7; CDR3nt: TGTGCCAGCACCGGGACTGCTGCCTACGAGCAGTACTTC; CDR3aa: CASTGTAAYEQYF
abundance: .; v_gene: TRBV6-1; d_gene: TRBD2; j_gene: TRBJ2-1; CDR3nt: TGTGCCAGCAGATTAAGCGGGAGCGGGTCAAATGAGCAGTTCTTC; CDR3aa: CASRLSGSGSNEQFF
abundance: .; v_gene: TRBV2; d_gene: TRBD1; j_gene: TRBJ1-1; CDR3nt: TGTGCCAGCACCGCACCGACAGGGGTCGCCACTGAAGCTTTCTTT; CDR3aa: CASTAPTGVATEAFF
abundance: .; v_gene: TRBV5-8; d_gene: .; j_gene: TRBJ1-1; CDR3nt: TGTGCCAGCAGCTCGACACCAAACACTGAAGCTTTCTTT; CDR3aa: CASSSTPNTEAFF
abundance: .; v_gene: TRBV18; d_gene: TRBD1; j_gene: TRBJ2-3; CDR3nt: TGTGCCAGCTCACCACTAGGGGGCGGCTCAGATACGCAGTATTTT; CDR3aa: CASSPLGGGSDTQYF
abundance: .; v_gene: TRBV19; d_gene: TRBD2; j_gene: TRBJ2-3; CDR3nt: TGTGCCAGTAGCCCCCCTTTTTTCGGCCTAGCGGGGGATAGGGATACGCAGTATTTT; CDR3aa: CASSPPFFGLAGDRDTQYF
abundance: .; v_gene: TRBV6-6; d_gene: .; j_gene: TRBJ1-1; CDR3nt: TGTGCCAGCAGAATACAACAGGGAATCAACACTGAAGCTTTCTTT; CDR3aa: CASRIQQGINTEAFF
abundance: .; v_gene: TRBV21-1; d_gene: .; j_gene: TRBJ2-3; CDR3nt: TGTGCCAGCAGCTTCCCCCGGACTGGCGGGCAGACAGATACGCAGTATTTT; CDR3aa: CASSFPRTGGQTDTQYF
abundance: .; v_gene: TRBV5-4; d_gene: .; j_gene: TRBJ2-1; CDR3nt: TGTGCCAGCAGCCCGCGGGTGGGTGAGCAGTTCTTC; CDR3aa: CASSPRVGEQFF
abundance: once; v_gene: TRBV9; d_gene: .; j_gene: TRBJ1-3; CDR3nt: TGTGCCAGCAGCGTAGTCTCCTCAGGGGTCTCTGGAAACACCATATATTTT; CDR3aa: CASSVVSSGVSGNTIYF
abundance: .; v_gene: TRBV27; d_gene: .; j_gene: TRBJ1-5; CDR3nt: TGTGCCAGCAGTTTAGGCGGGATAGGGGGAGATCAGCCCCAGCATTTT; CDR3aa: CASSLGGIGGDQPQHF
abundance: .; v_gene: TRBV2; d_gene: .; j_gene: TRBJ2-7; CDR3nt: TGTGCCAGCAGTGAAGAGCATTCCTACGAGCAGTACTTC; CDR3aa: CASSEEHSYEQYF
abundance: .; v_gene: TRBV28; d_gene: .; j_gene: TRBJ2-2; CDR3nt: TGTGCCAGCAGTTTATCCCCAGGGGGGCACACCGGGGAGCTGTTTTTT; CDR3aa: CASSLSPGGHTGELFF
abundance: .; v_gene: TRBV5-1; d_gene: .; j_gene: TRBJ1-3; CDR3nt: TGCGCCAGCAGCTTTGACGGAAACACCATATATTTT; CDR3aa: CASSFDGNTIYF
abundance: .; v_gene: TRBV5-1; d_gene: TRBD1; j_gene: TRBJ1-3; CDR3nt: TGCGCCAGCAGCCCCCGAGGACAGGGGGCGTCTGGAAACACCATATATTTT; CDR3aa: CASSPRGQGASGNTIYF
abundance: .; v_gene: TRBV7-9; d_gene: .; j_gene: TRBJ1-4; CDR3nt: TGTGCCAGCTCCTACGGGGCTTTTAATGAAAAACTGTTTTTT; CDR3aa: CASSYGAFNEKLFF
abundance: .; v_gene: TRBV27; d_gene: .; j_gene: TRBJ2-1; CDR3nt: TGTGCCAGCAGGTTGACGGGACTTAGCTCCTACAATGAGCAGTTCTTC; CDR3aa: CASRLTGLSSYNEQFF
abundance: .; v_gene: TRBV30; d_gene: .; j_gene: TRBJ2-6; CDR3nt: TGTGCCTGGAGTGTAGATTTACGGGGGTCCTACTCTGGGGCCAACGTCCTGACTTTC; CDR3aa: CAWSVDLRGSYSGANVLTF
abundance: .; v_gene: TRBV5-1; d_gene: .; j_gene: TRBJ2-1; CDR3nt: TGCGCCAGCAGCGTAACAGATGGGGCCTACAATGAGCAGTTCTTC; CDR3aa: CASSVTDGAYNEQFF
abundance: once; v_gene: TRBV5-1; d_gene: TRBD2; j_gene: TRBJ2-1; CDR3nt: TGCGCCAGCAGCTTGAGTTTCGCGGGGGGATACAATGAGCAGTTCTTC; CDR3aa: CASSLSFAGGYNEQFF
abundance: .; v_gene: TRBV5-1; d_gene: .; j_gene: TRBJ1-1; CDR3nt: TGCGCCAGCAGCTTGCTTTTTCGGGGTACGAACACTGAAGCTTTCTTT; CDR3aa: CASSLLFRGTNTEAFF
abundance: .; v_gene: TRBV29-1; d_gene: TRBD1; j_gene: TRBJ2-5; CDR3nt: TGCAGCGTTGAAGTTACGGGACAGCTGGGGGAGACCCAGTACTTC; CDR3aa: CSVEVTGQLGETQYF
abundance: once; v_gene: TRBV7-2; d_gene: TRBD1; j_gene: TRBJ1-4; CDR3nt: TGTGCCAGCAGCCAACGGCCGGGACAGGGGAATGAAAAACTGTTTTTT; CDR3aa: CASSQRPGQGNEKLFF
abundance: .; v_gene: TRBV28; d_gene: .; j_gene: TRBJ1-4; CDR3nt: TGTGCCAGCAGCTCCCCGACGGTTGATGAAAAACTGTTTTTT; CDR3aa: CASSSPTVDEKLFF
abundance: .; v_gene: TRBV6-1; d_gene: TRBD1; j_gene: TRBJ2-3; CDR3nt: TGTGCCAGCATAGCCGGGACAGGGGATACGCAGTATTTT; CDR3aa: CASIAGTGDTQYF
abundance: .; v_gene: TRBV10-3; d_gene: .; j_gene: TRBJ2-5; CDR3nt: TGTGCCATCAGTGACTCGAGCCAACGGTACCAAGAGACCCAGTACTTC; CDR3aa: CAISDSSQRYQETQYF
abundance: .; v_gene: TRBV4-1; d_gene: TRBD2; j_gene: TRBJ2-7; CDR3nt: TGCGCCAGCAGCCAAGATAAGCTAGCGGGAGGGGGCGAGCAGTACTTC; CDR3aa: CASSQDKLAGGGEQYF
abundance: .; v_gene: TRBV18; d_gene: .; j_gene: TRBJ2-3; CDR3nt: TGTGCCAGCTCACTGGGACGTGGAGATACGCAGTATTTT; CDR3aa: CASSLGRGDTQYF
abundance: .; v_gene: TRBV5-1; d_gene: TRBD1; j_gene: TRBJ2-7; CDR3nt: TGCGCCAGCAGCTTGGTCAGGGGACAGGGCGAGCAGTACTTC; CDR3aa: CASSLVRGQGEQYF
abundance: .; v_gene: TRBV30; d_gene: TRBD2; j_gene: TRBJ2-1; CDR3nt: TGTGCCGGGGGGACTAGCGGGAGTAAATACAATGAGCAGTTCTTC; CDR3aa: CAGGTSGSKYNEQFF
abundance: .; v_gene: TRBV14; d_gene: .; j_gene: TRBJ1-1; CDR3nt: TGTGCCAGCAGCCAAGTTCCGGCCGGATCATGGGACAAAAACACTGAAGCTTTCTTT; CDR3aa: CASSQVPAGSWDKNTEAFF
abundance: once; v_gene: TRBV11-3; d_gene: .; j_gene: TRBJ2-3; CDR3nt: TGTGCCAGCAGTTACCGGGACGGTAGCACAGATACGCAGTATTTT; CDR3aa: CASSYRDGSTDTQYF